This T cell receptor beta chain was profiled in a study of Graves' ophthalmopathy and Graves' hyperthyroidism listed by TCRdb under 2018. Study-wide context: Peripheral blood was collected at initial diagnosis, before any treatment. To tell Graves' ophthalmopathy apart from Graves' hyperthyroidism, and to predict which patients would progress to ophthalmopathy, the study relied on TCR beta repertoire signatures. In total, 135 blood samples were TCR-sequenced: approximately 42 ophthalmopathy, approximately 75 hyperthyroidism and some 17 hyperthyroidism-to-ophthalmopathy patients. To explore V-J signatures that distinguish ophthalmopathy from hyperthyroidism, a discovery set of 100 patients was enrolled, made up of approximately 45 with ophthalmopathy and roughly 55 with stable hyperthyroidism. The independent validation cohort included about 19 hyperthyroidism patients plus 17 patients who later progressed from hyperthyroidism to ophthalmopathy. In a handful of hyperthyroidism patients, the T-cell repertoire of thyroid tissue was compared with the T-cell repertoire of blood. Following sampling, methimazole starting at 30 mg daily was administered to hyperthyroidism patients, and high-dose intravenous methylprednisolone was administered to ophthalmopathy patients. The 100 discovery patients were randomly split 7:3 into training and test sets. General conclusions and limits of the study: In validation, the model predicted ophthalmopathy progression with over 60% sensitivity and 72.22% specificity; some twelve predicted patients were CT-confirmed with GO in a median of around 6 months. Sample size was not predetermined statistically, and investigators were not blinded to group allocation. The 13-signature model separated ophthalmopathy from stable hyperthyroidism with approximately 90% sensitivity and less than 83% specificity in cross-validation, and 80%/75% in the test set. Most expanded thyroid clonotypes with a frequency above 0.001 also appeared in blood, which suggests that blood repertoires may reflect the immune response in the thyroid.

This clonotype was seen ten or more times. Its antigen target is currently unknown. Base-call qualities are not available, and no considerably larger clone is one nucleotide away. For repertoire sequencing, TCR beta CDR3 regions were amplified from RNA transcripts. HTBI primers and the Qiagen OneStep RT-PCR kit were used in a first-round RT-PCR, which was followed by a second-round multiplex PCR, size selection and purification. Libraries were sequenced paired-end with 100 bp reads on an Illumina HiSeq2000. From the authors' description of their analysis: SOAPnuke was used to process the reads, throwing out any read that had adapters, had uncalled bases, had a mean Phred below 15, or lacked an exact constant-primer or identifier match. COPE v1.2.5 was used to merge the high-quality paired reads. Unique nucleotide sequences were defined as clonotypes and aligned to IMGT TRB V, D and J references using MiTCR v1.1. The analysis was limited to V-J combinations with a frequency above 0.0001, which together covered 99.2% of repertoires. For each V-J combination, a TCR clonal expansion and chaos score was defined as F50 clonal expansion divided by the chaos observed in the TCRdist matrix. Welch's t-statistics and random forest were used to reduce features to more than ten V-J combinations, which were fed into a naive Bayes classifier. The Morisita-Horn index was used to measure how similar the thyroid and blood repertoires were. TCRdb ran its own pipeline on the public reads, namely fastp trimming at Q25 and MiXCR clone calling, and kept in-frame beta chains. Rows are unified per CDR3 protein, each entry keeping the most common DNA and genes. The V and J calls were determined by TCRdb, not by the authors. The table for this sample lists over 150,000 distinct CDR3 sequences; approximately 40% of them were counted only once. 5.8% of the sample belongs to the ten largest clones.

Germline trimming amounts to 7 bases on V and 4 bases on J, with 12 as the count of junction bases outside the gene matches. The CDR3 contains 15 residues, cysteine and phenylalanine counted. The CDR3 DNA has 45 bases and is translated from base 1. The germline V gene gives CDR1 as ENHRY and CDR2 as SYGVKD. The ophthalmopathy patients had moderately to severely active disease, with a Clinical Activity Score of 3 or higher, a NOSPECS grade of 4 or higher, and a disease duration of less than 3 months. Patients were excluded if they had other autoimmune diseases, uncontrolled infections, pregnancy or lactation. Diagnosis was based on clinical symptoms, serum thyroxine, TRAb, thyroid ultrasound and orbital computed tomography. Ficoll-Paque density gradient centrifugation was used to isolate PBMCs from around 9.1 ml of fresh peripheral blood. Trizol reagent was used to extract the total RNA, and its quality was then checked on an Agilent 2100 Bioanalyzer.

Sequenced input: peripheral blood. The source is a middle-aged woman with Graves' ophthalmopathy. Donor details come from another sample of the same person, matched by shared clones. Rearrangement joined TRBV10-3 to TRBJ1-1, with 7 central nucleotides matching TRBD1. The DNA reads TGTGCCATCAATGACAGGGCGGGTGAGGGCACTGAAGCTTTCTTT. Its product reads: CAINDRAGEGTEAFF.